Below, 9 T cell receptor beta chains from the same sample are listed, as sequenced in a study of T cells in localized non-small cell lung cancer. The method was immunoSEQ multiplex PCR; TCRdb's version includes in-frame clones alone and lacks a portion of them. The table includes about 48,000 clones, 70% to 80% detected once. This specimen was peripheral blood, taken before any cancer treatment. These receptor sequences come from a man aged 40 to 70 with stage I squamous cell lung carcinoma.

The V and J genes are TRBV9 and TRBJ1-1, with a possible D match to TRBD1 (5 bases). The V gene lost 2 bases and the J gene lost 6 bases, with 17 bases spanning the gap. In germline, CDR1 is SGDLS, CDR2 YYNGEE. This CDR3 contains 15 residues. The CDR3, as DNA: TGTGCCAGCAGCGTCACGTGGGGGTCCTCGGCTGAAGCTTTCTTT. Translating it yields CASSVTWGSSAEAFF.

The gene calls are TRBV29-1 and TRBJ2-7; D is ambiguous. The CDR3 totals 14 residues. Trimming took off 5 bases at V and 7 bases at J, with 21 bases between the two ends. Germline CDR1 SQVTM, CDR2 ANQGSEA. CDR3 sequence (DNA): TGCAGCGTTAAATCACAGAAAGCTACGACGGAGCAGTACTTC. It specifies CSVKSQKATTEQYF.

The V gene is TRBV30, the J gene TRBJ2-2; D is perhaps TRBD1 (6 bases). This CDR3 has 12 residues. Trimming shortened V by 8 bases and J by 1 base, and 8 bases separated the two germline ends. The germline V gene has CDR1 GTSNPN and CDR2 SVGIG (reference sequence). Here the CDR3 reads CAQDRNTGELFF. DNA for the CDR3: TGTGCCCAGGACAGGAACACCGGGGAGCTGTTTTTT.

The chain carries TRBV28 and TRBJ2-3; 8 bases align to TRBD2. This CDR3 has 14 amino acids. Germline CDR1 is MDHEN and CDR2 is SYDVKM. V was clipped by 3 bases and J by 2 bases; unmatched bases: 1. The CDR3 spells CASSFGGATDTQYF. The CDR3, as DNA: TGTGCCAGCAGTTTCGGGGGGGCCACAGATACGCAGTATTTT.

The chain employs TRBV15 and TRBJ2-3; 10 nucleotides match TRBD1. V shed 4 bases, J shed 2 bases, and the junction held 9 bases outside the gene matches. Germline loops: CDR1 LNHNV, CDR2 YYDKDF (reference sequence). The CDR3 extends over 17 amino acids. This chain's CDR3 is CATSTPAGQGNTDTQYF. The DNA of the CDR3 is TGTGCCACCAGCACCCCGGCGGGACAGGGGAACACAGATACGCAGTATTTT.

This clone has only a few counts. This chain connects TRBV7-9 to TRBJ1-1; no definite D call. CDR3 length: 16 amino acids. V shed 3 bases and J shed 11 bases, with 25 bases lying between them. CDR1 is SEHNR, CDR2 FQNEAQ, per germline (reference sequence). For the CDR3, the DNA is TGTGCCAGCAGCTTCGTAGGGTTTGTAGGATTGGACGGGGCTTTCTTT. Amino acid sequence: CASSFVGFVGLDGAFF.

CDR3 DNA sequence: TGTGCCAGCAGCTTATGGGAGGGGGAGTCCTACGAGCAGTACTTC. Amino acids: CASSLWEGESYEQYF. The V gene is TRBV11-2, the J gene TRBJ2-7; the D gene is possibly TRBD2 (7 bases). Between the trimmed V and J ends, which lost 2 bases and 1 base, there was a span of 12 bases. The germline V gene has CDR1 SGHAT and CDR2 FQNNGV. The CDR3 runs 15 residues.

V usage is TRBV15 and J usage is TRBJ1-3; possibly TRBD1 for D (5 bases). Germline V gives CDR1 LNHNV, CDR2 YYDKDF (reference sequence). Between the trimmed V and J ends, which lost 1 base and 0 bases, there was a span of 13 bases. CDR3 length: 17 residues. CDR3 DNA: TGTGCCACCAGCAGAGGGGACCTAAGGACCTCTGGAAACACCATATATTTT. Amino acid sequence: CATSRGDLRTSGNTIYF.

This clone was observed at least ten times. This chain uses TRBV5-1 with TRBJ2-2, with 8 bases matching TRBD1. This CDR3 is 17 amino acids long. CDR1 is SGHRS, CDR2 YFSETQ, per germline. V lost 3 bases and J lost 4; bases outside the gene matches: 11. The CDR3 coding sequence is TGCGCCAGCAGCTCTCTCCCGGACAGGGTCATCACCGGGGAGCTGTTTTTT. Amino acid sequence: CASSSLPDRVITGELFF.